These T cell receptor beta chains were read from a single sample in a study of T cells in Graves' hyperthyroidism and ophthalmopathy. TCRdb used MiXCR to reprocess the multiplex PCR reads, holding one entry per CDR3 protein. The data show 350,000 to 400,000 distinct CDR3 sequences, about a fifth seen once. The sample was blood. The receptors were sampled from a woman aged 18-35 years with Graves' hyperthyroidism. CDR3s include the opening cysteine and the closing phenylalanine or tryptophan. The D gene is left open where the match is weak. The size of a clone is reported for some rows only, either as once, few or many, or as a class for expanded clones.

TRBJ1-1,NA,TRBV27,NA,TGTGCCAGCAGTTTATCTAGGAAAAACACTGAAGCTTTCTTT,CASSLSRKNTEAFF
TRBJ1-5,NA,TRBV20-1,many,TGCAGTGCTAGAGATCCCCAGGATGGAAGCAATCAGCCCCAGCATTTT,CSARDPQDGSNQPQHF
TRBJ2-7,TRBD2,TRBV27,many,TGTGCCTCCGAGGCGGGGGGCGAGCAGTACTTC,CASEAGGEQYF
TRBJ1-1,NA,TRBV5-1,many,TGCGCCAGCAGCTTGGCCGTGTGGAGGGGCATGAACACTGAAGCTTTCTTT,CASSLAVWRGMNTEAFF
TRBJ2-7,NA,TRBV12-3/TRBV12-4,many,TGTGCCAGCAAGGGTAAACCCTACGAGCAGTACTTC,CASKGKPYEQYF
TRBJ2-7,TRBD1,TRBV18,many,TGTGCCAGCTCAGGCATAGGACAGGGGGCATCCTACGAGCAGTACTTC,CASSGIGQGASYEQYF
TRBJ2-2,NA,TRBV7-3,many,TGTGCCAGCAGCTTATTGCCAGGACGAACCGGGGAGCTGTTTTTT,CASSLLPGRTGELFF
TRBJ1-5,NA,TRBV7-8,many,TGTGCCAGCAGCTTCTTCGGTAGCAATCAGCCCCAGCATTTT,CASSFFGSNQPQHF
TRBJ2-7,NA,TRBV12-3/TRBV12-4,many,TGTGCCAGCAGTTCGGGGGAGCAGTACTTC,CASSSGEQYF
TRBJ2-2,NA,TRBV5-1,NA,TGCGCCAGCAGCTCGATGGCATGGGGGCGCGGAACCGGGGAGCTGTTTTTT,CASSSMAWGRGTGELFF
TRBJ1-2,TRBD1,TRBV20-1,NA,TGCAGTGCTAGAGAGGGACAGGGAATAAGTGGCTACACCTTC,CSAREGQGISGYTF
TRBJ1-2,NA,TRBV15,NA,TGTGCCACCAGCAGAGAGGGGTTGGGTGGCTACACCTTC,CATSREGLGGYTF
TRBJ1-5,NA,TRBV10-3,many,TGTGCCTCCGAGAGCGACAGGCGAAACTATAGCAATCAGCCCCAGCATTTT,CASESDRRNYSNQPQHF
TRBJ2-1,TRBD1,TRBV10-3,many,TGTGCCATCAGACGGGACAGGGGGCCTGATGAGCAGTTCTTC,CAIRRDRGPDEQFF
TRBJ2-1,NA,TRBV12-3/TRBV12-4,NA,TGTGCCGGCAGCCAACGGCCGCAAGGGCCGTACAATGAGCAGTTCTTC,CAGSQRPQGPYNEQFF
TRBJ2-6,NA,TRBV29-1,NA,TGCAGCGTTAGCAAGGGTCCCTCTGGGGCCAACGTCCTGACTTTC,CSVSKGPSGANVLTF
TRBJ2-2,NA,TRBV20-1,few,TGCAGTGCTAGGTGGAAGGGGGGGCCAAACACCGGGGAGCTGTTTTTT,CSARWKGGPNTGELFF
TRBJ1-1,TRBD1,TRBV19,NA,TGTGCCAGTAGAGAGACAGGGGGCCGCGTAGAAGCTTTCTTT,CASRETGGRVEAFF
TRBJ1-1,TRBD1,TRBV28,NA,TGTGCCACCGACCGGATCGGGACAGGGGACACTGAAGCTTTCTTT,CATDRIGTGDTEAFF
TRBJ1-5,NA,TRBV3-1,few,TGTGCCAGCAGCCAAGATATCGGGATTCATCAGCCCCAGCATTTT,CASSQDIGIHQPQHF
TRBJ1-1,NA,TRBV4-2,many,TGTGCCAGCAGCCTCTCCCCGGGACAGAACACTGAAGCTTTCTTT,CASSLSPGQNTEAFF
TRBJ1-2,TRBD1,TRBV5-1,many,TGCGCCAGCACCGCCTCCGGGACAGCCTATGGCTACACCTTC,CASTASGTAYGYTF
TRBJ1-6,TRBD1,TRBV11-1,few,TGTGCCAGCAGCTGGGACAGGGGCCTGTGGAATTCACCCCTCCACTTT,CASSWDRGLWNSPLHF
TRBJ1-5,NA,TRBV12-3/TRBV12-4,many,TGTGCCAGCAGTTTAGACGGACAAGCTGGAGATCAGCCCCAGCATTTT,CASSLDGQAGDQPQHF
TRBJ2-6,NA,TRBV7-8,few,TGTGCCGGCAGCTTAGCATGGGGGGCGAGGGCCAACGTCCTGACTTTC,CAGSLAWGARANVLTF
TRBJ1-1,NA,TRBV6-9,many,TGTGCCAGCAGTTTTTCGTCACCTGAAGCTTTCTTT,CASSFSSPEAFF
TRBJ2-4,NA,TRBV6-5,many,TGTGCCAGCAGTTTATTGGGGTGGGCCAAAAACATTCAGTACTTC,CASSLLGWAKNIQYF
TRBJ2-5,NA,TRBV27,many,TGTGCCAGCAGTTTGTCGGGGGGCAAAGGGGAGACCCAGTACTTC,CASSLSGGKGETQYF